The 19 T cell receptor beta chains given below trace back to one sample, sequenced in a study of cytomegalovirus exposure and HLA in healthy donors. The PCR contained 60 Vbeta and 13 Jbeta primers. Sequencing used immunoSEQ multiplex PCR; TCRdb keeps in-frame clones, though not all of them. Among around 59,000 clones listed, under 90% were seen once. Sample: PBMCs. These receptors came from a woman in her thirties or forties in good health and CMV-seronegative.

The rearrangement links TRBV4-2 to TRBJ1-3, with unresolved D. Germline V lookup: CDR1 LGHNA, CDR2 YNFKEQ. V was pared by 0 bases and J by 0 bases, with 9 bases between. The CDR3 has 16 amino acids. In nucleotides, the CDR3 is TGTGCCAGCAGCCAAGATTACTTAAGCTCTGGAAACACCATATATTTT. Its protein is CASSQDYLSSGNTIYF.

CDR3 bases: TGTGCCAGCTCCCTGGACAGGGGGCATCTCGAGCAGTACTTC. It specifies CASSLDRGHLEQYF. The chain has TRBV6-1 and TRBJ2-7, with 11 positions matching TRBD1. Per germline, CDR1 MNHNS and CDR2 SASEGT. This CDR3 has 14 amino acids. Trimming removed 8 bases from V and 6 bases from J; junction bases left unmatched: 9.

The chain is built from TRBV5-5 and TRBJ1-2; 10 bases fit TRBD1. This CDR3 region has 17 residues. V dropped 4 bases and J dropped 0; count of bases not matched to a gene: 9. Germline CDR1 and CDR2: SGHKS and YYEKEE (reference sequence). CDR3 amino acids: CASSIRDRGRPNYGYTF. CDR3 DNA sequence: TGTGCCAGCAGCATCCGGGACAGGGGACGGCCTAACTATGGCTACACCTTC.

The rearrangement joins TRBV30 to TRBJ2-7; weak D call: TRBD2 (5 bases). V shed 0 bases and J shed 4 bases, with 7 bases lying between them. Germline V lookup: CDR1 GTSNPN, CDR2 SVGIG (reference sequence). This CDR3 spans 12 amino acids. The CDR3 loop reads CAWSVSGYEQYF. CDR3 bases: TGTGCCTGGAGTGTATCGGGGTACGAGCAGTACTTC.

This clone has more than one count but fewer than ten. V gene TRBV28 combines with J gene TRBJ1-1, with no clear D. Trimming left V 2 bases short and J 0 bases short, with 7 bases between. The CDR3 spans 14 residues. The V gene's germline CDR1 is MDHEN and CDR2 SYDVKM. The CDR3 sequence: CASSLPTMNTEAFF. CDR3 in DNA: TGTGCCAGCAGTTTACCGACAATGAACACTGAAGCTTTCTTT.

The V gene is TRBV28, the J gene TRBJ1-1; the D gene is possibly TRBD1 (6 bases). The CDR3 sequence is 15 residues long. Between the trimmed V and J ends, which lost 5 bases and 3 bases, there was a span of 16 bases. In germline, CDR1 is MDHEN, CDR2 SYDVKM. The DNA for the CDR3 is TGTGCCAGCAGTAACGGACAGCCCATCGACACTGAAGCTTTCTTT. This translates into CASSNGQPIDTEAFF. Supplemented by reference TRBV28 and TRBJ1-1, the full variable domain reads DVKVTQSSRYLVKRTGEKVFLECVQDMDHENMFWYRQDPGLGLRLIYFSYDVKMKEKGDIPEGYSVSREKKERFSLILESASTNQTSMYLCASSNGQPIDTEAFFGQGTRLTVV.

The genes are TRBV5-1 and TRBJ2-3, with TRBD2 matching 9 bases. Germline CDR1 and CDR2: SGHRS and YFSETQ. This CDR3 spans 14 amino acids. J lost 5 bases, V lost 4 bases, and 5 bases had no gene match. The CDR3 is CASSKTSGGDTQYF. CDR3 sequence (DNA): TGCGCCAGCAGCAAGACTAGCGGAGGAGATACGCAGTATTTT.

V and J are TRBV7-3 and TRBJ2-1, with 8 nucleotides matching TRBD2. The CDR3 is made up of 16 amino acids. Trimming cost V 0 bases and J 0 bases; bases outside gene matches: 1. Per germline, CDR1 SGHTA and CDR2 FQGTGA. CDR3 sequence: CASSLTGTSSYNEQFF. The CDR3 nucleotides are TGTGCCAGCAGCTTAACCGGGACTAGCTCCTACAATGAGCAGTTCTTC. Supplemented by reference TRBV7-3 and TRBJ2-1, the full variable domain reads GAGVSQTPSNKVTEKGKYVELRCDPISGHTALYWYRQSLGQGPEFLIYFQGTGAADDSGLPNDRFFAVRPEGSVSTLKIQRTERGDSAVYLCASSLTGTSSYNEQFFGPGTRLTVL.

The CDR3 bases are TGTGCCACCAGCCCGGGGGGCGGGAGAACTGACGAGCAGTACTTC. This codes for CATSPGGGRTDEQYF. V gene TRBV15 combines with J gene TRBJ2-7, with D perhaps matching TRBD2 (7 bases). V shed 5 bases and J shed 5 bases, with 19 bases lying between them. The CDR3 is 15 residues long. CDR1 is LNHNV and CDR2 is YYDKDF in the germline V gene (reference sequence).

The chain links TRBV27 to TRBJ2-2; D gene uncertain. Per the germline V gene, CDR1 is MNHEY and CDR2 is SMNVEV (reference sequence). The CDR3 has 13 amino acids. The V and J ends lost 3 bases and 6 bases respectively, with 8 bases between them. The CDR3 here is CASSFFAAGELFF. For the CDR3, the DNA is TGTGCCAGCAGTTTTTTTGCGGCCGGGGAGCTGTTTTTT.

This chain joins TRBV7-9 and TRBJ1-1, with TRBD1 as a possible D gene (5 bases). The CDR3 spans 13 residues. Germline V lookup: CDR1 SEHNR, CDR2 FQNEAQ (reference sequence). Trimming removed 6 bases at V and 1 base at J, with 9 bases between. CDR3 protein: CASRTRENTEAFF. CDR3 DNA: TGTGCCAGCAGAACCAGGGAGAACACTGAAGCTTTCTTT.

This sequence joins TRBV6-5 and TRBJ1-2; D ambiguous. CDR1 MNHEY and CDR2 SVGAGI come from the germline V gene. The ends were cut back, 4 bases at V and 5 bases at J, with 8 bases in the middle. The CDR3 contains 12 residues. In DNA, the CDR3 is TGTGCCAGCAGTTCGGGTGGGTATGGCTACACCTTC. Protein: CASSSGGYGYTF.

The CDR3 here is CASSGRASYEQYF. As DNA, the CDR3 is TGTGCCAGTAGTGGGCGGGCCTCCTACGAGCAGTACTTC. V usage is TRBV19 and J usage is TRBJ2-7; maybe TRBD2 (5 bases). The germline CDR1 and CDR2 sequences are LNHDA and SQIVND (reference sequence). This CDR3 is built from 13 residues. V was cut by 5 bases and J by 0 bases, with 8 bases left in between.

The chain has TRBV5-1 and TRBJ1-2, with TRBD1 matching 8 bases. The V gene end was trimmed by 4 bases and the J gene end by 6 bases; junction bases not matched to a gene: 14. The CDR3 is 16 residues long. CDR1 and CDR2 from the germline V gene are SGHRS and YFSETQ. CDR3 DNA: TGCGCCAGCAGCCCTACGGCAGGGGGCACGTGGGATGGCTACACCTTC. It is translated as CASSPTAGGTWDGYTF.

V usage is TRBV21-1 and J usage is TRBJ1-1; the table's D call TRBD1 went unverified against the DNA. TRBV21-1 is listed as a pseudogene. CDR3 length: 14 residues. The CDR3 is CASSGQGMNTEAFF. The CDR3 nucleotides read TGTGCCAGCAGCGGACAGGGAATGAACACTGAAGCTTTCTTT.

The genes are TRBV29-1 and TRBJ2-2, with TRBD1 matching 9 bases. Germline-derived CDR1 and CDR2 are SQVTM and ANQGSEA. The CDR3 runs 14 residues. The ends lost 7 bases at V and 7 bases at J; junction bases unmatched: 10. This chain's CDR3 is CSASQGASGGELFF. Here the CDR3 DNA reads TGCAGCGCCTCACAGGGGGCTAGCGGCGGGGAGCTGTTTTTT.

This clone was recorded once. The chain couples TRBV6-1 to TRBJ1-2, with D possibly matching TRBD1 (6 bases). The CDR3 sequence is 11 residues long. CDR1 and CDR2 (germline): MNHNS, SASEGT. V lost 8 bases and J lost 8, with 12 bases in between. The CDR3 is CASPPGDGYTF. The CDR3, as DNA: TGTGCCAGCCCCCCAGGGGACGGCTACACCTTC.

V gene TRBV28 combines with J gene TRBJ2-3, with TRBD1 matching 7 bases. V trimming: 5 bases; J trimming: 6 bases; junction bases outside the gene matches: 8. CDR3 length: 14 amino acids. Looked up from germline, CDR1 is MDHEN and CDR2 is SYDVKM. The CDR3 DNA follows: TGTGCCAGCAGTGCGACAGGGCGAGGTGATACGCAGTATTTT. Protein product: CASSATGRGDTQYF.

The genes are TRBV9 and TRBJ2-7, with 14 bases identical to TRBD2. With V trimmed by 4 bases and J by 5 bases, 5 bases remained unmatched. CDR1 is SGDLS, CDR2 YYNGEE, per germline. This CDR3 is built from 15 residues. CDR3 protein: CASSSGLAGADEQYF. The CDR3 DNA sequence: TGTGCCAGCAGCTCGGGACTAGCGGGAGCCGACGAGCAGTACTTC.